This passage covers 8 T cell receptor beta chains from one sample sequenced in a study of neoadjuvant anti-PD-1 for oral cavity cancer. Time point here: after neoadjuvant nivolumab, at surgical resection. Only in-frame clones appear in the TCRdb table, and some are missing; sequencing was by immunoSEQ multiplex PCR. The sample has tens of thousands of clones; 85% are singletons. Source: PBMCs, taken after nivolumab (anti-PD-1) treatment. The source is a person aged 40 to 85 with oral cavity squamous cell carcinoma.

This clone was counted only a few times. This chain joins TRBV29-1 and TRBJ2-2, with 12 positions matching TRBD2. V was pared by 4 bases and J by 5 bases, with 5 bases of the junction left unmatched. In germline, CDR1 is SQVTM, CDR2 ANQGSEA. CDR3 size: 15 residues. This CDR3 reads CSVGRTSGTTGELFF. The CDR3 DNA follows: TGCAGCGTTGGCCGGACTAGCGGGACTACCGGGGAGCTGTTTTTT.

The rearrangement links TRBV30 to TRBJ1-4, with D possibly TRBD1 on 6 matching bases. V was trimmed by 3 bases and J by 5 bases, leaving 10 bases between them. Germline values: CDR1 GTSNPN, CDR2 SVGIG (reference sequence). CDR3 length equals 13 residues. CDR3 nucleotides: TGTGCCTGGAGATCTCAGGGGAATGAAAAACTGTTTTTT. It translates to CAWRSQGNEKLFF.

This chain connects TRBV9 to TRBJ1-4, with D perhaps TRBD1 (6 bases). Germline V CDR1 and CDR2: SGDLS, YYNGEE. The CDR3 runs 13 residues. The germline V and J ends were trimmed by 0 bases and 10 bases, with 10 bases remaining between them. Here the CDR3 reads CASSVEQGGKLFF. CDR3 DNA sequence: TGTGCCAGCAGCGTAGAACAGGGAGGAAAACTGTTTTTT.

The V and J genes are TRBV10-3 and TRBJ2-7; 12 nucleotides match TRBD2. V was clipped by 3 bases and J by 3 bases; unmatched bases: 3. The germline V gene encodes CDR1 ENHRY and CDR2 SYGVKD. The CDR3 is 15 amino acids. CDR3: CAISEWTSGNYEQYF. CDR3 nucleotides: TGTGCCATCAGTGAATGGACTAGCGGGAACTACGAGCAGTACTTC.

Here the CDR3 reads CASSEQGNTEAFF. The CDR3 DNA reads as TGTGCCAGCAGCGAACAGGGAAACACTGAAGCTTTCTTT. The chain couples TRBV7-6 to TRBJ1-1; D may be TRBD1 (6 bases). The CDR3 covers 13 residues. Germline values: CDR1 SGHVS, CDR2 FNYEAQ. The V end was cut by 5 bases, the J end by 2 bases, with 9 bases between. The complete variable domain, with remaining parts taken from reference TRBV7-6 and TRBJ1-1, reads GAGVSQSPRYKVTKRGQDVALRCDPISGHVSLYWYRQALGQGPEFLTYFNYEAQQDKSGLPNDRFSAERPEGSISTLTIQRTEQRDSAMYRCASSEQGNTEAFFGQGTRLTVV.

The J gene is TRBJ2-1, the V gene TRBV6-5; 12 nucleotides agree with TRBD2. Germline V CDR1 and CDR2: MNHEY, SVGAGI. This CDR3 contains 15 residues. The J segment lost 4 bases and the V segment lost 6 bases, leaving 4 bases of the junction unmatched. In DNA form, the CDR3 reads TGTGCCAGCAGCCGACTAGCGGGAGCTTACAATGAGCAGTTCTTC. Amino acids: CASSRLAGAYNEQFF.

The chain links TRBV6-5 to TRBJ2-2, with D maybe TRBD2 (6 bases). The length of the CDR3 is 15 residues. Germline assignment: CDR1 MNHEY and CDR2 SVGAGI. The V end lost 6 bases, the J end lost 1 base, and 12 bases lay between the germline ends. Here the CDR3 reads CASSRDSLNTGELFF. The CDR3 coding sequence is TGTGCCAGCAGCAGGGACTCCCTGAACACCGGGGAGCTGTTTTTT.

The chain joins TRBV9 to TRBJ2-3; 8 bases fit TRBD2. J gave up 4 bases and V 4 bases, and 5 bases lay outside the gene matches. The germline gives CDR1 SGDLS, CDR2 YYNGEE. This CDR3 contains 14 residues. CDR3 sequence: CASSPAGAADTQYF. For the CDR3, the DNA is TGTGCCAGCAGCCCAGCGGGAGCGGCAGATACGCAGTATTTT. Full variable domain (remainder filled in from reference TRBV9 and TRBJ2-3): DSGVTQTPKHLITATGQRVTLRCSPRSGDLSVYWYQQSLDQGLQFLIQYYNGEERAKGNILERFSAQQFPDLHSELNLSSLELGDSALYFCASSPAGAADTQYFGPGTRLTVL.